A selection of T cell receptor beta chains follows, all from one sample in a study of shared clonotypes between healthy human individuals. Clones were read by immunoSEQ multiplex PCR, and TCRdb kept only the in-frame ones, dropping some. The table lists more than 2 million clones, 95% of them singletons. Sequenced: naive CD4+ T cells sorted from blood. The receptors here all came from a man aged 18 to 35 in good health. CDR3s include the opening cysteine and the closing phenylalanine or tryptophan. A D gene is named only where the DNA matches it firmly. Not every row has a clone size; where given, it reads once, few, many or a size class.

d_call	v_call	j_call	clone_size	cdr3_aa	cdr3_nt
NA	TRBV29-1	TRBJ1-1	NA	CSALQATEAFF	TGCAGCGCCCTTCAGGCCACTGAAGCTTTCTTT
NA	TRBV30	TRBJ1-1	NA	CAWSRGAGTEAFF	TGTGCCTGGAGCCGAGGGGCGGGCACTGAAGCTTTCTTT
TRBD2	TRBV10-3	TRBJ2-5	NA	CAISGGLVKETQYF	TGTGCCATCAGTGGAGGACTAGTTAAGGAGACCCAGTACTTC
TRBD1	TRBV7-9	TRBJ2-7	NA	CASSHPRDRDEQYF	TGTGCCAGCAGCCATCCCCGGGACAGGGACGAGCAGTACTTC
TRBD1	TRBV28	TRBJ2-5	NA	CASTLGTGGLETQYF	TGTGCCAGCACCTTGGGGACAGGGGGTTTGGAGACCCAGTACTTC
TRBD2	TRBV7-2	TRBJ2-5	once	CASSLGGRWTQYF	TGTGCCAGCAGCTTAGGCGGGAGGTGGACCCAGTACTTC
NA	TRBV30	TRBJ1-3	NA	CAWGPLSGNTIYF	TGTGCCTGGGGCCCCCTCTCTGGAAACACCATATATTTT
NA	TRBV5-1	TRBJ1-1	NA	CASSLGQEVAAFF	TGCGCCAGCAGCTTAGGCCAGGAGGTAGCAGCTTTCTTT
NA	TRBV2	TRBJ2-3	NA	CATRQAASTDTQYF	TGTGCCACCCGGCAAGCGGCCAGCACAGATACGCAGTATTTT
TRBD1	TRBV10-1	TRBJ1-2	NA	CASSTDRGRGYTF	TGCGCCAGCAGTACGGACAGGGGCCGGGGCTACACCTTC
NA	TRBV6-6	TRBJ1-5	NA	CASSPPRGYSNQPQHF	TGTGCCAGCAGCCCTCCCAGGGGCTATAGCAATCAGCCCCAGCATTTT
NA	TRBV7-9	TRBJ1-3	NA	CASSPTTGVSSGNTIYF	TGTGCCAGCAGCCCAACGACAGGCGTAAGCTCTGGAAACACCATATATTTT
TRBD1	TRBV18	TRBJ2-2	once	CASSPYIRGGSTGELFF	TGTGCCAGCTCACCTTATATAAGAGGGGGCTCTACCGGGGAGCTGTTTTTT
NA	TRBV6-6	TRBJ1-6	NA	CASITQGPPNSPLHF	TGTGCCAGCATCACCCAGGGACCGCCGAATTCACCCCTCCACTTT
TRBD1	TRBV5-1	TRBJ2-7	NA	CASSTGQGTYEQYF	TGCGCCAGCAGCACGGGACAGGGCACCTACGAGCAGTACTTC
TRBD1	TRBV29-1	TRBJ1-2	NA	CSALRGGDGYTF	TGCAGCGCCCTGAGAGGGGGCGATGGCTACACCTTC
NA	TRBV19	TRBJ2-1	NA	CASTPGSRDDNEQFF	TGTGCCAGTACCCCGGGGAGTCGGGATGACAATGAGCAGTTCTTC
NA	TRBV5-4	TRBJ2-7	NA	CASGLAATYEQYF	TGTGCCAGCGGGTTGGCAGCTACCTACGAGCAGTACTTC
NA	TRBV11-3	TRBJ2-5	NA	CASSRSFQETQYF	TGTGCCAGCAGCCGGAGCTTTCAAGAGACCCAGTACTTC
NA	TRBV30	TRBJ1-1	NA	CAWSLDGYTEAFF	TGTGCCTGGAGTCTGGACGGGTACACTGAAGCTTTCTTT
NA	TRBV15	TRBJ1-2	NA	CATSRERNGYTF	TGTGCCACCAGCAGAGAACGCAACGGCTACACCTTC
NA	TRBV19	TRBJ1-2	many	CASSHTGYGYTF	TGTGCCAGTAGCCACACAGGTTATGGCTACACCTTC
TRBD2	TRBV2	TRBJ2-7	NA	CAWSGRRTGEQYF	TGTGCCTGGAGCGGGAGGAGGACGGGCGAGCAGTACTTC
NA	TRBV7-9	TRBJ1-6	NA	CASSPREGDSPLHF	TGTGCCAGCAGCCCCCGCGAGGGGGATTCACCCCTCCACTTT
NA	TRBV6-5	TRBJ1-1	NA	CASSSLQTRNTEAFF	TGTGCCAGCAGTTCCCTACAAACTCGGAACACTGAAGCTTTCTTT
NA	TRBV6-5	TRBJ1-3	NA	CASRQARSGNTIYF	TGTGCCAGCAGGCAAGCGCGCTCTGGAAACACCATATATTTT
NA	TRBV9	TRBJ2-1	NA	CASSVKFLAPYNEQFF	TGTGCCAGCAGCGTAAAATTTCTAGCCCCCTACAATGAGCAGTTCTTC
NA	TRBV5-8	TRBJ1-2	NA	CASREETWTTSYGYTF	TGTGCCAGCAGGGAAGAGACCTGGACAACCTCGTATGGCTACACCTTC
NA	TRBV28	TRBJ2-4	once	CASSLGRAYIQYF	TGTGCCAGCAGTTTAGGCCGGGCGTACATTCAGTACTTC
NA	TRBV6-5	TRBJ2-5	NA	CASSSLNQETQYF	TGTGCCAGCAGTTCCCTAAATCAAGAGACCCAGTACTTC
NA	TRBV6-5	TRBJ2-3	NA	CASSYGSGIADTQYF	TGTGCCAGCAGTTACGGGTCAGGCATCGCAGATACGCAGTATTTT
NA	TRBV19	TRBJ2-7	NA	CASSIPWQGQDEQYF	TGTGCCAGTAGTATTCCCTGGCAGGGACAAGACGAGCAGTACTTC
NA	TRBV6-5	TRBJ2-5	NA	CASSYRGGETQYF	TGTGCCAGCAGTTACAGGGGTGGTGAGACCCAGTACTTC
TRBD1	TRBV25-1	TRBJ1-1	NA	CASSRGLGTEAFF	TGTGCCAGCAGTAGGGGGCTGGGCACTGAAGCTTTCTTT
NA	TRBV11-3	TRBJ1-1	NA	CASSLELGTEAFF	TGTGCCAGCAGCTTAGAGCTGGGCACTGAAGCTTTCTTT
NA	TRBV2	TRBJ1-6	NA	CASREDSPNSPLHF	TGTGCCAGCAGAGAGGACAGCCCTAATTCACCCCTCCACTTT
TRBD1	TRBV7-9	TRBJ1-3	NA	CASSDTGDSGNTIYF	TGTGCCAGCAGTGATACAGGGGACTCTGGAAACACCATATATTTT
TRBD1	TRBV2	TRBJ2-1	NA	CASRLTGEVFF	TGTGCCAGCAGGCTGACAGGGGAGGTGTTCTTC
NA	TRBV7-8	TRBJ2-1	NA	CASSPSRGGDSYNEQFF	TGTGCCAGCAGCCCAAGTCGCGGCGGGGATTCCTACAATGAGCAGTTCTTC
NA	TRBV7-2	TRBJ2-7	NA	CASSLAGGGYEQYF	TGTGCCAGCAGCTTGGCAGGGGGAGGCTACGAGCAGTACTTC
NA	TRBV27	TRBJ2-5	NA	CASSLSLSFGLQETQYF	TGTGCCAGCAGTTTATCCCTCTCGTTTGGTCTCCAAGAGACCCAGTACTTC
NA	TRBV7-9	TRBJ2-7	NA	CASSPRGLNEQYF	TGTGCCAGCAGCCCCCGGGGATTGAACGAGCAGTACTTC
NA	TRBV7-8	TRBJ2-6	NA	CASTTFQGPGANVLTF	TGTGCCAGCACCACATTCCAGGGCCCTGGGGCCAACGTCCTGACTTTC